One and the same sample provided the 31 T cell receptor beta chains below, sequenced in a study of cytomegalovirus exposure and HLA in healthy donors. Use of 60 Vbeta and 13 Jbeta primers characterized the PCR. Measured with immunoSEQ multiplex PCR; TCRdb has only the in-frame clones, and not every one. Of fewer than 200,000 clones listed, 87% are singletons. Material for sequencing was PBMCs. The receptors originated from a boy aged 2-15 years in good health and CMV-seronegative.

The V gene is TRBV25-1, the J gene TRBJ2-7; D remains unclear. The V and J ends lost 4 bases and 4 bases respectively, with 5 bases between them. The CDR3 totals 11 residues. Germline CDR1 is MGHDK and CDR2 is SYGVNS. The CDR3 DNA reads TGTGCCAGCAGTGGTCTATACGAGCAGTACTTC. Its translation: CASSGLYEQYF.

The rearrangement joins TRBV4-1 to TRBJ2-3; 9 bases match TRBD1. From germline, CDR1 is MGHRA and CDR2 YSYEKL. This CDR3 has 15 amino acids. The trim removed 6 bases at V and 4 bases at J, leaving 8 bases unmatched. The CDR3 loop is CASSTDRGTPDTQYF. CDR3 nucleotide sequence: TGCGCCAGCAGTACGGACAGGGGAACCCCAGATACGCAGTATTTT.

This clone has only one observation. The rearrangement uses TRBV27 and TRBJ2-1; 8 bases map to TRBD2. The CDR3 sequence is 17 residues long. With V trimmed by 5 bases and J by 8 bases, 17 bases remained unmatched. In germline, CDR1 is MNHEY, CDR2 SMNVEV (reference sequence). CDR3 DNA: TGTGCCAGCAGTCTAGGAACCGTACGGGGGGGTTTGTATGAGCAGTTCTTC. Protein sequence: CASSLGTVRGGLYEQFF.

Points on this clone: An end of the junction does not agree with germline; a read error may underlie this. The CDR3 sequence: CSSSLVGQTNSPLHF. The CDR3 DNA reads as TGTTCCAGCAGCTTAGTGGGACAGACTAATTCACCCCTCCACTTT. The gene calls are TRBV7-9 and TRBJ1-6; 7 positions match TRBD1. Germline CDR1 SEHNR, CDR2 FQNEAQ (reference sequence). The CDR3 sequence is 15 residues long.

This clone was seen a handful of times. This rearrangement joins TRBV6-5 to TRBJ2-7; TRBD1 agrees at 9 bases. CDR3 length: 15 amino acids. Trimming removed 2 bases from V and 2 bases from J; junction bases left unmatched: 4. CDR1 is MNHEY, CDR2 SVGAGI, per germline. In nucleotides, the CDR3 is TGTGCCAGCAGTTACGGGACAGGGATCGCCTACGAGCAGTACTTC. As protein: CASSYGTGIAYEQYF.

The chain couples TRBV11-3 to TRBJ2-7; D possibly corresponds to TRBD2 (5 bases). Germline V lookup: CDR1 SGHNT, CDR2 YENEEA. The CDR3 totals 13 residues. Trimming pared 5 bases from V and 3 bases from J, leaving 11 bases between. CDR3 bases: TGTGCCAGCAGCCTGACTGGAGGCTACGAGCAGTACTTC. Translating it yields CASSLTGGYEQYF.

The chain is built from TRBV9 and TRBJ1-3; 7 bases map to TRBD1. There are 17 residues in the CDR3. The trim removed 0 bases at V and 0 bases at J, leaving 6 bases unmatched. Germline lookup yields CDR1 SGDLS and CDR2 YYNGEE. The CDR3 sequence is CASSVAMGQTSGNTIYF. CDR3 coding DNA: TGTGCCAGCAGCGTAGCTATGGGACAGACCTCTGGAAACACCATATATTTT.

The chain has TRBV28 and TRBJ2-3; a weak D match, TRBD2 (5 bases). Germline CDR1 and CDR2: MDHEN and SYDVKM. The V and J ends lost 6 bases and 4 bases respectively, with 17 bases between them. This CDR3 contains 15 residues. In DNA form, the CDR3 reads TGTGCCAGCAGCCCAACACTAGACAAGTCAGATACGCAGTATTTT. This codes for CASSPTLDKSDTQYF.

The V and J genes are TRBV27 and TRBJ2-7; 9 bases agree with TRBD1. The V gene's germline CDR1 is MNHEY and CDR2 SMNVEV (reference sequence). The junction had 10 bases not matched to a gene; V was cut back by 5 bases and J by 5 bases. The CDR3 covers 15 residues. DNA of the CDR3: TGTGCCAGCAGTCTCCCCGGGACAGGGCCGGACGAGCAGTACTTC. Protein: CASSLPGTGPDEQYF.

This clone came up a few times. J is TRBJ1-3 and V is TRBV6-1; D gene uncertain. Germline loops: CDR1 MNHNS, CDR2 SASEGT. The CDR3 is 12 residues long. The germline V and J ends were trimmed by 2 bases and 8 bases, with 7 bases remaining between them. The CDR3 sequence: CASSESSHTIYF. For the CDR3, the DNA is TGTGCCAGCAGTGAATCTAGTCACACCATATATTTT.

V is TRBV19 and J is TRBJ1-1, with D perhaps TRBD1 (6 bases). The length of the CDR3 is 12 residues. Germline CDR1 reads LNHDA; CDR2 reads SQIVND (reference sequence). The ends were cut back, 5 bases at V and 10 bases at J, with 14 bases in the middle. The CDR3 protein is CASSVQQGVAFF. For the CDR3, the DNA is TGTGCCAGTAGTGTGCAACAGGGTGTAGCTTTCTTT. Combining the CDR3 with reference TRBV19 and TRBJ1-1 gives the whole variable domain DGGITQSPKYLFRKEGQNVTLSCEQNLNHDAMYWYRQDPGQGLRLIYYSQIVNDFQKGDIAEGYSVSREKKESFPLTVTSAQKNPTAFYLCASSVQQGVAFFGQGTRLTVV.

This rearrangement joins TRBV10-3 to TRBJ2-7; 7 bases match TRBD1. CDR3 length equals 13 residues. V lost 10 bases, J lost 4 bases, and 10 bases stayed unmatched. Germline assignment: CDR1 ENHRY and CDR2 SYGVKD. The CDR3 DNA sequence: TGTGCCACCACGGACAGGCCCAAATACGAGCAGTACTTC. Translating gives CATTDRPKYEQYF.

This chain links TRBV15 with TRBJ2-3; 10 bases are a match to TRBD1. Germline V gene sequence: CDR1 LNHNV, CDR2 YYDKDF (reference sequence). Unmatched junction bases numbered 6, after V lost 3 bases and J lost 0 bases. The CDR3 is made up of 17 amino acids. CDR3 in amino acids: CATSRMGTGVSTDTQYF. Here the CDR3 DNA reads TGTGCCACCAGCAGGATGGGGACAGGGGTTAGCACAGATACGCAGTATTTT. Full variable domain (outside the CDR3, taken from reference TRBV15 and TRBJ2-3): DAMVIQNPRYQVTQFGKPVTLSCSQTLNHNVMYWYQQKSSQAPKLLFHYYDKDFNNEADTPDNFQSRRPNTSFCFLDIRSPGLGDTAMYLCATSRMGTGVSTDTQYFGPGTRLTVL.

The chain carries TRBV19 and TRBJ1-6; 7 nucleotides match TRBD1. The CDR3 runs 14 residues. Germline V gene lookup returns CDR1 LNHDA and CDR2 SQIVND (reference sequence). J lost 7 bases, V lost 5 bases, and 5 bases had no gene match. The CDR3 spells CASSEPGQNSPLHF. Written as DNA, the CDR3 is TGTGCCAGTAGTGAACCGGGACAGAATTCACCCCTCCACTTT.

CDR3 bases: TGTGCCAGCAGTCGCCAGCCGGGGACAGCCGATGAAGCTTTCTTT. It codes for CASSRQPGTADEAFF. The gene calls are TRBV27 and TRBJ1-1; 7 bases are a match to TRBD1. In germline, CDR1 is MNHEY, CDR2 SMNVEV (reference sequence). The CDR3 length is 15 residues. J gave up 7 bases and V 5 bases, and 13 bases lay outside the gene matches.

For the CDR3, the DNA is TGTGCCAGCAGCTACAGGGTAGCGGGGATAGAGACCCAGTACTTC. Encoded protein: CASSYRVAGIETQYF. The chain recombines TRBV7-9 with TRBJ2-5, with TRBD2 identical over 8 bases. The V gene end was trimmed by 4 bases and the J gene end by 4 bases; junction bases not matched to a gene: 8. This CDR3 comprises 15 residues. The germline V gene has CDR1 SEHNR and CDR2 FQNEAQ (reference sequence).

The chain links TRBV28 to TRBJ1-5, with 10 positions matching TRBD1. This CDR3 is built from 15 residues. CDR1 and CDR2 (germline): MDHEN, SYDVKM. V lost 5 bases, J lost 3 bases, and 4 bases stayed unmatched. The chain's CDR3 is CASSQGQGNNQPQHF. CDR3 sequence (DNA): TGTGCCAGCAGTCAGGGACAGGGGAACAATCAGCCCCAGCATTTT.

This clone was counted only a few times. The V gene is TRBV6-6, the J gene TRBJ2-7; TRBD2 matches 9 bases. The CDR3 is 13 amino acids. The V segment lost 6 bases and the J segment 2 bases; nucleotides outside the gene matches: 2. Germline CDR1 MNHNY, CDR2 SVGAGI (reference sequence). This CDR3 is CASRPSGAYEQYF. CDR3 coding DNA: TGTGCCAGCAGGCCTAGCGGGGCCTACGAGCAGTACTTC.

V and J are TRBV7-8 and TRBJ2-1, with D possibly TRBD2 on 5 matching bases. Germline V gene sequence: CDR1 SGHVS, CDR2 FQNEAQ. The V end lost 3 bases, the J end lost 0 bases, and 12 bases lay between the germline ends. CDR3 length equals 16 residues. The CDR3, as DNA: TGTGCCAGCAGCTTCCTAGCTGTGAGCTCCTACAATGAGCAGTTCTTC. It encodes CASSFLAVSSYNEQFF.

The CDR3 spells CASSDPPEGPNTGELFF. CDR3 sequence (DNA): TGTGCCAGCAGTGACCCGCCGGAGGGGCCCAACACCGGGGAGCTGTTTTTT. The chain uses TRBV6-1 and TRBJ2-2, with D possibly being TRBD2 (6 bases). V was clipped by 3 bases and J by 2 bases, with 16 bases between them. This CDR3 spans 17 amino acids. In germline, CDR1 is MNHNS, CDR2 SASEGT.

About this clone itself: Sequence at one end of the junction differs from germline and may be a read error. The gene calls are TRBV7-9 and TRBJ1-2; unclear D gene. The CDR3 spans 12 residues. Germline-derived CDR1 and CDR2 are SEHNR and FQNEAQ (reference sequence). CDR3 sequence (DNA): TGTTCCAGCAGCTTGGAGGACTATGGCTACACCTTC. This sequence encodes CSSSLEDYGYTF.

The rearrangement links TRBV19 to TRBJ1-2; unclear D gene. Germline CDR1 is LNHDA and CDR2 is SQIVND (reference sequence). The V and J ends lost 2 bases and 8 bases respectively, with 18 bases between them. The CDR3 extends over 15 amino acids. The CDR3 nucleotides are TGTGCCAGTAGTATAACGGTCGTCCCGACAAAAGGCTACACCTTC. Protein: CASSITVVPTKGYTF.

The gene calls are TRBV5-4 and TRBJ1-2; D perhaps matches TRBD1 (6 bases). Trimming pared 0 bases from V and 7 bases from J, leaving 10 bases between. The V gene's germline CDR1 is SGHNT and CDR2 YYREEE (reference sequence). The CDR3 has 13 amino acids. The DNA of the CDR3 is TGTGCCAGCAGCTTGGAGGGGGGGGCTGGCTACACCTTC. Amino acids: CASSLEGGAGYTF.

The CDR3 is CSVRRPQGVSTDTQYF. The CDR3 DNA is TGCAGCGTCCGACGACCGCAGGGGGTAAGCACAGATACGCAGTATTTT. This chain joins TRBV29-1 and TRBJ2-3; 7 nucleotides align to TRBD1. The CDR3 spans 16 residues. V shed 6 bases, J shed 0 bases, and the junction held 12 bases outside the gene matches. CDR1 SQVTM and CDR2 ANQGSEA come from the germline V gene.

The chain joins TRBV18 to TRBJ2-6; D may be TRBD2 (7 bases). The germline V gene encodes CDR1 KGHSH and CDR2 LQKENI. The CDR3 length is 17 residues. Trimming took off 2 bases at V and 2 bases at J, with 13 bases between the two ends. CDR3 in amino acids: CASSPIQGTTGANVLTF. DNA for the CDR3: TGTGCCAGCTCACCAATCCAGGGGACTACTGGGGCCAACGTCCTGACTTTC. The full variable domain, rest sourced from reference TRBV18 and TRBJ2-6, is NAGVMQNPRHLVRRRGQEARLRCSPMKGHSHVYWYRQLPEEGLKFMVYLQKENIIDESGMPKERFSAEFPKEGPSILRIQQVVRGDSAAYFCASSPIQGTTGANVLTFGAGSRLTVL.

This clone has only one observation. The chain joins TRBV18 to TRBJ2-1, with 9 bases aligning to TRBD1. The V and J ends lost 4 bases and 7 bases, in that order; junction bases with no gene match: 11. The CDR3 totals 16 residues. The germline V gene encodes CDR1 KGHSH and CDR2 LQKENI. As DNA, the CDR3 is TGTGCCAGCTCACTCAACAGGGGGCTGGGGAATAATGAGCAGTTCTTC. Translated: CASSLNRGLGNNEQFF.

V gene TRBV25-1 combines with J gene TRBJ1-1; no definite D call. Germline V lookup: CDR1 MGHDK, CDR2 SYGVNS. Trimming left V 6 bases short and J 2 bases short, with 10 bases between. This CDR3 region has 13 residues. CDR3 nucleotide sequence: TGTGCCAGCAGCGTTTCGGGTAACACTGAAGCTTTCTTT. Protein product: CASSVSGNTEAFF. The complete variable domain, with remaining parts taken from reference TRBV25-1 and TRBJ1-1, reads EADIYQTPRYLVIGTGKKITLECSQTMGHDKMYWYQQDPGMELHLIHYSYGVNSTEKGDLSSESTVSRIRTEHFPLTLESARPSHTSQYLCASSVSGNTEAFFGQGTRLTVV.

This chain links TRBV15 with TRBJ2-1, with 8 positions matching TRBD1. CDR1 and CDR2 from the germline V gene are LNHNV and YYDKDF (reference sequence). The V gene end was trimmed by 7 bases and the J gene end by 2 bases; junction bases not matched to a gene: 1. This CDR3 is 13 amino acids long. The CDR3 is CATTDRAYNEQFF. The DNA of the CDR3 is TGTGCCACCACGGACAGGGCCTACAATGAGCAGTTCTTC.

This clone was observed once. This chain connects TRBV7-9 to TRBJ1-3; no clear D gene. CDR3 length equals 15 residues. Germline lookup yields CDR1 SEHNR and CDR2 FQNEAQ (reference sequence). Trimming cost V 7 bases and J 0 bases, with 13 bases left between them. CDR3 residues: CASISGLLSGNTIYF. The CDR3 nucleotides are TGTGCCAGCATCTCCGGACTTCTCTCTGGAAACACCATATATTTT.

In this sample, this clone turned up a few times. The genes are TRBV4-2 and TRBJ1-5; the D is unclear. Germline V gene data show CDR1 as LGHNA and CDR2 as YNFKEQ. V was shortened by 1 base and J by 0 bases, with 10 bases between the two germline ends. This CDR3 is built from 16 residues. The CDR3, as DNA: TGTGCCAGCAGCCAAGGACGGGTTTATAGCAATCAGCCCCAGCATTTT. It is translated as CASSQGRVYSNQPQHF.

The chain carries TRBV1 and TRBJ2-3; the table calls TRBD2, which could not be checked here. TRBV1 is labeled a pseudogene. The CDR3 has 14 residues. The CDR3 DNA sequence: TGCACCAGCAGCCATCCCCGCCGAGCAGATACGCAGTATTTT. Translated, it gives CTSSHPRRADTQYF.